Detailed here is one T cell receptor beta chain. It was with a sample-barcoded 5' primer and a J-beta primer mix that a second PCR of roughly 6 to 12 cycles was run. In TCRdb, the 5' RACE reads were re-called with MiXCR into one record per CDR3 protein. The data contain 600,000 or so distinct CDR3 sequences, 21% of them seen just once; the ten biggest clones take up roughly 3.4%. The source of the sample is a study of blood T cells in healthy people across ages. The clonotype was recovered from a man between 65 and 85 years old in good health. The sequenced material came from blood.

DNA for the CDR3: TGTGCCAGCAGTGAAACTGCGGGACACGTCTACGAGCAGTACTTC. This sequence encodes CASSETAGHVYEQYF. The rearrangement uses TRBV2 and TRBJ2-7; tentatively, D is TRBD1 or TRBD2 (6 bases each). This CDR3 spans 15 amino acids. V shed 2 bases and J shed 3 bases, with 14 bases lying between them. Germline values: CDR1 SNHLY, CDR2 FYNNEI.